These 20 T cell receptor beta chains came from one sample sequenced in a study of T cells after somatic rescue of genetic block. Using immunoSEQ multiplex PCR, the repertoire was profiled, and TCRdb retains in-frame clones only, with some absent. The table includes some 74,000 clones, roughly 88% detected once. The source material was peripheral blood mononuclear cells (PBMCs). The receptors were gathered from a young man.

The chain recombines TRBV5-1 with TRBJ2-2; no definite D call. The V gene's germline CDR1 is SGHRS and CDR2 YFSETQ. This CDR3 region has 13 residues. V lost 7 bases and J lost 0, with 7 bases in between. The CDR3 sequence: CASRLTNTGELFF. The CDR3 bases are TGCGCCAGCCGACTTACGAACACCGGGGAGCTGTTTTTT.

The J gene is TRBJ1-1, the V gene TRBV7-3, with D perhaps matching TRBD1 (6 bases). The CDR3 is 13 amino acids. Trimming took 4 bases from V and 6 from J, leaving 12 bases between them. Germline V gene lookup returns CDR1 SGHTA and CDR2 FQGTGA. CDR3 amino acids: CASSSEQGSEAFF. The CDR3 DNA reads as TGTGCCAGCAGCTCAGAACAGGGTTCTGAAGCTTTCTTT. Looking up the rest from reference TRBV7-3 and TRBJ1-1 gives the full variable domain: GAGVSQTPSNKVTEKGKYVELRCDPISGHTALYWYRQSLGQGPEFLIYFQGTGAADDSGLPNDRFFAVRPEGSVSTLKIQRTERGDSAVYLCASSSEQGSEAFFGQGTRLTVV.

This clone was seen a few times. This CDR3 is CASSVEGHSSHGYTF. The CDR3 coding sequence is TGTGCCAGCAGCGTAGAGGGACACTCGAGCCATGGCTACACCTTC. The chain links TRBV9 to TRBJ1-2, with a weak D call TRBD1 (6 bases). The CDR3 spans 15 residues. Per the germline V gene, CDR1 is SGDLS and CDR2 is YYNGEE. V lost 0 bases to trimming and J lost 6 bases, with 15 bases between them.

Only one count was recorded for this clone. This chain joins TRBV18 and TRBJ2-1; TRBD2 aligns across 12 bases. Germline trimming cut 3 bases from V and 6 bases from J; bases unmatched to any gene: 0. Germline V gene data show CDR1 as KGHSH and CDR2 as LQKENI. The CDR3 extends over 14 amino acids. The CDR3 DNA reads TGTGCCAGCTCACCGGGACTAGCGGGCAATGAGCAGTTCTTC. Its protein is CASSPGLAGNEQFF.

The chain joins TRBV7-8 to TRBJ2-7; D is unclear. Germline V gene sequence: CDR1 SGHVS, CDR2 FQNEAQ. The V gene lost 1 base and the J gene lost 0 bases, with 7 bases spanning the gap. CDR3 length: 14 residues. CDR3 sequence reads: CASSLELVSYEQYF. The CDR3 nucleotides are TGTGCCAGCAGCTTAGAATTAGTCTCCTACGAGCAGTACTTC.

In this sample, this clone turned up a few times. The genes are TRBV30 and TRBJ1-1; D is unclear. Germline assignment: CDR1 GTSNPN and CDR2 SVGIG (reference sequence). Trimming removed 0 bases from V and 4 bases from J, with 9 bases in between. The CDR3 spans 13 residues. As DNA, the CDR3 is TGTGCCTGGAGTGTAACCGTTAGCACTGAAGCTTTCTTT. Protein sequence: CAWSVTVSTEAFF.

The rearrangement links TRBV7-9 to TRBJ2-1, with 9 nucleotides matching TRBD2. Germline CDR1 SEHNR, CDR2 FQNEAQ (reference sequence). V shed 3 bases and J 9 bases; nucleotides not matched to a gene: 9. The CDR3 consists of 15 residues. CDR3 bases: TGTGCCAGCAGCTTCAAGCGGGGGGTTCTTGGTGAGCAGTTCTTC. This translates into CASSFKRGVLGEQFF.

The chain combines TRBV5-1 with TRBJ2-7, with D unclear. There are 13 residues in the CDR3. Germline V lookup: CDR1 SGHRS, CDR2 YFSETQ. Trimming stripped 0 bases from V and 3 bases from J, with 7 bases between. The CDR3, as DNA: TGCGCCAGCAGCTTGGAATACCTCTACGAGCAGTACTTC. It yields the protein CASSLEYLYEQYF.

V gene TRBV2 combines with J gene TRBJ1-1, with D possibly TRBD1 on 6 matching bases. With 4 bases removed from V and 0 bases from J, the gap between germline ends came to 12 bases. The germline V gene encodes CDR1 SNHLY and CDR2 FYNNEI. This CDR3 region has 15 residues. The CDR3 sequence is CASSAMTGLNTEAFF. Written as DNA, the CDR3 is TGTGCCAGCAGTGCAATGACAGGTCTGAACACTGAAGCTTTCTTT.

This chain uses TRBV29-1 with TRBJ1-2; D is unresolved. The CDR3 length is 12 residues. Per germline, CDR1 SQVTM and CDR2 ANQGSEA. The CDR3 nucleotides are TGCAGTTACTCCGGCATGAACTATGGCTACACCTTC. It encodes CSYSGMNYGYTF.

The chain links TRBV9 to TRBJ2-5; 8 bases are a match to TRBD2. From germline, CDR1 is SGDLS and CDR2 YYNGEE. The CDR3 consists of 16 residues. The J segment lost 2 bases and the V segment lost 4 bases, leaving 10 bases of the junction unmatched. In DNA, the CDR3 is TGTGCCAGCAGCCCCTTCGGGGGGGTTAATCAAGAGACCCAGTACTTC. This encodes CASSPFGGVNQETQYF.

The chain uses TRBV28 and TRBJ2-7, with 13 bases lining up with TRBD2. This CDR3 has 17 amino acids. Germline-derived CDR1 and CDR2 are MDHEN and SYDVKM. V dropped 6 bases and J dropped 1; count of bases not matched to a gene: 9. The CDR3 region is CASRTSLAGGDSYEQYF. CDR3 sequence (DNA): TGTGCCAGCAGGACTTCACTAGCGGGAGGGGATTCCTACGAGCAGTACTTC.

V is TRBV28 and J is TRBJ1-2, with D possibly matching TRBD1 (5 bases). This CDR3 comprises 15 residues. Trimming pared 8 bases from V and 4 bases from J, leaving 20 bases between. Germline CDR1 reads MDHEN; CDR2 reads SYDVKM. The CDR3 nucleotides are TGTGCCAGCCAAGCCCGGGGGACCACCCGCTATGGCTACACCTTC. This gives the protein CASQARGTTRYGYTF.

The rearrangement uses TRBV7-5 and TRBJ2-4; whether TRBD1, the table's D call, matches the DNA was not checked. TRBV7-5 is termed a pseudogene. The CDR3 length is 15 residues. For the CDR3, the DNA is TGTGCCAGCCTCGCCAGGGGGCGTTTCTGTAACATTCAGTACTTC. Amino acids: CASLARGRFCNIQYF.

The CDR3 loop is CASSPPTGQGVNEQFF. The CDR3 bases are TGTGCCAGCAGCCCCCCCACGGGACAGGGAGTCAATGAGCAGTTCTTC. This chain links TRBV7-9 with TRBJ2-1; 9 nucleotides align to TRBD1. Germline values: CDR1 SEHNR, CDR2 FQNEAQ (reference sequence). The V and J ends lost 5 bases and 6 bases, in that order; junction bases with no gene match: 11. The CDR3 covers 16 residues.

The chain carries TRBV4-2 and TRBJ2-2; 12 positions match TRBD1. Trimming cost V 4 bases and J 0 bases; bases outside gene matches: 9. This CDR3 has 19 amino acids. The germline gives CDR1 LGHNA, CDR2 YNFKEQ. The CDR3, as DNA: TGTGCCAGCAGCCGGGGACCGGGACAGGGGGCGCCGAACACCGGGGAGCTGTTTTTT. Protein product: CASSRGPGQGAPNTGELFF.

This sequence joins TRBV28 and TRBJ2-5, with 10 bases lining up with TRBD2. CDR1 and CDR2 (germline): MDHEN, SYDVKM. The V segment lost 4 bases and the J segment 0 bases; nucleotides outside the gene matches: 2. This CDR3 comprises 15 residues. CDR3 protein: CASSYTSGDQETQYF. DNA for the CDR3: TGTGCCAGCAGTTATACTAGCGGGGACCAAGAGACCCAGTACTTC. Drawing the rest from reference TRBV28 and TRBJ2-5, the complete variable domain is DVKVTQSSRYLVKRTGEKVFLECVQDMDHENMFWYRQDPGLGLRLIYFSYDVKMKEKGDIPEGYSVSREKKERFSLILESASTNQTSMYLCASSYTSGDQETQYFGPGTRLLVL.

The chain combines TRBV2 with TRBJ2-1; the match to TRBD2 covers 10 bases. V shed 0 bases and J 4 bases; nucleotides not matched to a gene: 15. Looked up from germline, CDR1 is SNHLY and CDR2 is FYNNEI. The CDR3 has 20 residues. CDR3 sequence (DNA): TGTGCCAGCAGTGAAGCGCTATGGGCTAGCGGGAGAGGGAAATACAATGAGCAGTTCTTC. It is translated as CASSEALWASGRGKYNEQFF.

The chain couples TRBV29-1 to TRBJ1-4; D not resolved. In germline, CDR1 is SQVTM, CDR2 ANQGSEA. There are 11 residues in the CDR3. V was clipped by 4 bases and J by 10 bases, with 10 bases between them. The CDR3, as DNA: TGCAGCGTTGCGCTTGCGGGAAAACTGTTTTTT. Amino acid sequence: CSVALAGKLFF.

V gene TRBV27 combines with J gene TRBJ2-7; 9 bases line up with TRBD1. The CDR3 has 15 residues. V lost 6 bases and J lost 1; bases outside the gene matches: 7. Germline CDR1 and CDR2: MNHEY and SMNVEV (reference sequence). For the CDR3, the DNA is TGTGCCAGCAGAACGACAGGGGGTGGATCCTACGAGCAGTACTTC. Its translation: CASRTTGGGSYEQYF.